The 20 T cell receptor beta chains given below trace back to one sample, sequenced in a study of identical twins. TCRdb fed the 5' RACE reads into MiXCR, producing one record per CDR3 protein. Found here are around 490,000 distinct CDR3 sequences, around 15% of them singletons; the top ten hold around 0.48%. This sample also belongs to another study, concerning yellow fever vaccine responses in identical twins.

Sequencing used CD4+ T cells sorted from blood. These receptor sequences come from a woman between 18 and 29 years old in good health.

CDR3 bases: TGTGCCAGCTCACCACCGGTCCGGGAGGGAGGTGAAGCTTTCTTT. Residues: CASSPPVREGGEAFF. The chain recombines TRBV18 with TRBJ1-1, with D uncertain. This CDR3 comprises 15 residues. Between the trimmed V and J ends, which lost 0 bases and 7 bases, there was a span of 15 bases. Germline V CDR1 and CDR2: KGHSH, LQKENI.

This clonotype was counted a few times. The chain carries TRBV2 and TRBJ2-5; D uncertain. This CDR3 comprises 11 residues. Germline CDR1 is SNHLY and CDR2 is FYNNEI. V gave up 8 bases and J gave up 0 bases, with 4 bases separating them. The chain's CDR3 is CASCYQETQYF. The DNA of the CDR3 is TGTGCCAGCTGCTACCAAGAGACCCAGTACTTC.

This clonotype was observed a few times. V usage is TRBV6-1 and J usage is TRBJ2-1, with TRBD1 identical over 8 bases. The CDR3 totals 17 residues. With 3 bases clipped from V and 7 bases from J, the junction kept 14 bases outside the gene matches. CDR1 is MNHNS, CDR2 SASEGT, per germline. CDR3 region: CASSDQDRGYFLNEQFF. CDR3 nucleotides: TGTGCCAGCAGTGACCAAGACAGGGGCTATTTCCTAAATGAGCAGTTCTTC.

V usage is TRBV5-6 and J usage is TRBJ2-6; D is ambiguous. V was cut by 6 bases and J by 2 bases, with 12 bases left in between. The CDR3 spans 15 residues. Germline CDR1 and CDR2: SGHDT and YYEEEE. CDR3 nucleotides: TGTGCCAGCACCCAGAAGGGTACTGGGGCCAACGTCCTGACTTTC. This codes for CASTQKGTGANVLTF.

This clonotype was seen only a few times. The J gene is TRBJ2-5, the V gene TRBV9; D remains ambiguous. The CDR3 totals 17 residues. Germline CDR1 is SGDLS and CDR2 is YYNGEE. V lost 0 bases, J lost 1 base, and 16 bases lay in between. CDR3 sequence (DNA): TGTGCCAGCAGCGTAGACCCCCAGACTTCAGTCCAAGAGACCCAGTACTTC. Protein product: CASSVDPQTSVQETQYF.

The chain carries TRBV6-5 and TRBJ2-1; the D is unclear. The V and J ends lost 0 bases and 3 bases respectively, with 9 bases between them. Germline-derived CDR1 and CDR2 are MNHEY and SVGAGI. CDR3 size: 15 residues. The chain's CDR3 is CASSYSEGNYNEQFF. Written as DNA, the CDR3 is TGTGCCAGCAGTTACTCGGAAGGGAACTACAATGAGCAGTTCTTC.

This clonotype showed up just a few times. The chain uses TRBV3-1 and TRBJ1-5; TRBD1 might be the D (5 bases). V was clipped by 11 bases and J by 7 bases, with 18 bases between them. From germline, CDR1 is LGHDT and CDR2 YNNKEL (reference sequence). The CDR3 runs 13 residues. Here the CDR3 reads CAASEGVGQPQHF. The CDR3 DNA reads TGTGCCGCCTCAGAAGGGGTGGGACAGCCCCAGCATTTT.

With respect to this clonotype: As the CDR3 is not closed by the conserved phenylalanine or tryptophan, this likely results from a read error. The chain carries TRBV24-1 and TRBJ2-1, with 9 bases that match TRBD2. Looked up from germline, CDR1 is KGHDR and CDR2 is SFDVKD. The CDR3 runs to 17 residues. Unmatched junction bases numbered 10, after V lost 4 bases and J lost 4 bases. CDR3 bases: TGTGCCACCAGTGACCCATCCCCTAGCGGGAAATACAATGAGCAGTTCTTG. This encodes CATSDPSPSGKYNEQFL.

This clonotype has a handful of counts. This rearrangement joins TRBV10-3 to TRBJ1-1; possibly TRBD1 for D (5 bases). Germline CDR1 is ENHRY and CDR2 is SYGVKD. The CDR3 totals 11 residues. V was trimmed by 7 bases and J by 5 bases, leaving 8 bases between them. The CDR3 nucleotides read TGTGCCATCATGGGGGGAACTGAAGCTTTCTTT. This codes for CAIMGGTEAFF.

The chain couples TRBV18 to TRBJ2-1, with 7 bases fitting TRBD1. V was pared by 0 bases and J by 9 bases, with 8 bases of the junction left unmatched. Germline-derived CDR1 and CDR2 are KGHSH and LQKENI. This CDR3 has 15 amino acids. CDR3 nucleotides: TGTGCCAGCTCACCACCGGGACAGACGAGGGGTGAGCAGTTCTTC. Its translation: CASSPPGQTRGEQFF. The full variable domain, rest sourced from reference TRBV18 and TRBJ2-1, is NAGVMQNPRHLVRRRGQEARLRCSPMKGHSHVYWYRQLPEEGLKFMVYLQKENIIDESGMPKERFSAEFPKEGPSILRIQQVVRGDSAAYFCASSPPGQTRGEQFFGPGTRLTVL.

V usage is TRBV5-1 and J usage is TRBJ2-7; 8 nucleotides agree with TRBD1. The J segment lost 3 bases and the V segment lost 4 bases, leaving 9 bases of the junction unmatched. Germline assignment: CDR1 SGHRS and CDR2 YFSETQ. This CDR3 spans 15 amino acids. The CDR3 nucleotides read TGCGCCAGCAGCACGAGACAGGGGTTAGGCTACGAGCAGTACTTC. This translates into CASSTRQGLGYEQYF.

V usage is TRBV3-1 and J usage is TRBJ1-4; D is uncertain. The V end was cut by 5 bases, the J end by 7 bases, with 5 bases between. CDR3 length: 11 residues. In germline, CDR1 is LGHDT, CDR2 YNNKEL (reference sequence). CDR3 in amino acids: CASSDTEKLFF. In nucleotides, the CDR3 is TGTGCCAGCAGCGACACTGAAAAACTGTTTTTT. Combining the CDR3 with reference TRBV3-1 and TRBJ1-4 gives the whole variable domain DTAVSQTPKYLVTQMGNDKSIKCEQNLGHDTMYWYKQDSKKFLKIMFSYNNKELIINETVPNRFSPKSPDKAHLNLHINSLELGDSAVYFCASSDTEKLFFGSGTQLSVL.

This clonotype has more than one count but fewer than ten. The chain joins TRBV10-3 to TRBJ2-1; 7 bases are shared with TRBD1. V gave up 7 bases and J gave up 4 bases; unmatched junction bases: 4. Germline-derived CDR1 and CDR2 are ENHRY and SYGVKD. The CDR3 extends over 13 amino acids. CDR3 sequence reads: CAITPGQYNEQFF. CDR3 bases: TGTGCCATCACCCCGGGACAGTACAATGAGCAGTTCTTC.

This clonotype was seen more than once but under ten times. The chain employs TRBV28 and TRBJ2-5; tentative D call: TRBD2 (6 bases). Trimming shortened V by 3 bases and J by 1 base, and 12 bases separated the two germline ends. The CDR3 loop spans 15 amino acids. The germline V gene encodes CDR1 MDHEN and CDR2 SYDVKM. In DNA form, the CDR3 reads TGTGCCAGCAGTTTTGGGGCGGGGCTCCAAGAGACCCAGTACTTC. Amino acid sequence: CASSFGAGLQETQYF.

CDR3 nucleotides: TGCAGTGCTCCAAGTGGAGGGGCAGACCGGTACGAGCAGTACGTC. Translation gives CSAPSGGADRYEQYV. The chain combines TRBV20-1 with TRBJ2-7, with D perhaps TRBD2 (6 bases). Trimming removed 5 bases at V and 4 bases at J, with 21 bases between. Germline loops: CDR1 DFQATT, CDR2 SNEGSKA (reference sequence). This CDR3 has 15 amino acids.

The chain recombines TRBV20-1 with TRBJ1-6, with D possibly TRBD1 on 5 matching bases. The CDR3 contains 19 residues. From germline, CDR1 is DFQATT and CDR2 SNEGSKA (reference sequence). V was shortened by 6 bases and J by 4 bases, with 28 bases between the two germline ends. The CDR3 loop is CSAKMAPLPPGDYNSPLHF. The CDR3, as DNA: TGCAGTGCAAAGATGGCCCCCCTACCCCCGGGGGATTATAATTCACCCCTCCACTTT.

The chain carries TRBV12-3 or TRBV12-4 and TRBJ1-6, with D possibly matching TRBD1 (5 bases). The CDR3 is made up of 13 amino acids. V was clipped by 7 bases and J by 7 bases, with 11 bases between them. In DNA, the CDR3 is TGTGCCAGCAACAAGGGGTGGAATTCACCCCTCCACTTT. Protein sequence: CASNKGWNSPLHF.

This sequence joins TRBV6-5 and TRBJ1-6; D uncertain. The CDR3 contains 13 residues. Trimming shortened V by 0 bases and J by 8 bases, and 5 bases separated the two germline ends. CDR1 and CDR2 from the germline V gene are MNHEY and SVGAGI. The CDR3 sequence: CASSYSTYSPLHF. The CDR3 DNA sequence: TGTGCCAGCAGTTACTCGACGTATTCACCCCTCCACTTT.

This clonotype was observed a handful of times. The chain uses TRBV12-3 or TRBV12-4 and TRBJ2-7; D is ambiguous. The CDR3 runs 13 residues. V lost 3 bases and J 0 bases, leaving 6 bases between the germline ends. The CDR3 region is CASSFDFSYEQYF. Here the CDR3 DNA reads TGTGCCAGCAGTTTCGACTTCTCCTACGAGCAGTACTTC.

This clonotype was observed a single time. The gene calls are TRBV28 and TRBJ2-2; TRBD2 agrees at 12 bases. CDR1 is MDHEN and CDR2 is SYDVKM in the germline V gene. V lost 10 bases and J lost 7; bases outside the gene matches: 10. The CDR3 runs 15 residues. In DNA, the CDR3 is TGTGCCACCAGACTAGCGGGAGACGGGGTCGGGGAGCTGTTTTTT. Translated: CATRLAGDGVGELFF.